Below, one T cell receptor (beta chain) is given with its context. Assay used: immunoSEQ multiplex PCR; TCRdb lists only in-frame clones, some missing. The data show about 200,000 clones, 88% seen once. The data derive from a study of blood T cell repertoires in COVID-19. Study-wide background: Sources were T cells, B-cell-depleted T cells, or PBMCs; the material itself was cDNA or gDNA.

The CDR3 covers 15 residues. The ends lost 0 bases at V and 4 bases at J; junction bases unmatched: 5. Per germline, CDR1 GTSNPN and CDR2 SVGIG (reference sequence). This sequence originates from a human donor in a cohort sampled during active COVID-19. The V gene is TRBV30, the J gene TRBJ2-2; TRBD2 agrees at 7 bases. The sample comprised peripheral blood. The CDR3 here is CAWSVRLAATGELFF. The CDR3 nucleotides read TGTGCCTGGAGTGTAAGGCTAGCGGCCACCGGGGAGCTGTTTTTT.